What follows are 15 T cell receptor beta chains derived from one specimen sequenced in a study of blood T cell repertoires in COVID-19. TCRdb's copy holds only in-frame clones and misses some; the assay was immunoSEQ multiplex PCR. The sample contains tens of thousands of clones, more than 80% of which appear only once. Material for sequencing was peripheral blood. Receptors were obtained from a woman of 80 years or more with acute or convalescent COVID-19.

The chain combines TRBV30 with TRBJ2-7, with TRBD1 as a possible D gene (5 bases). The CDR3 covers 12 residues. The germline CDR1 and CDR2 sequences are GTSNPN and SVGIG (reference sequence). Trimming cost V 1 base and J 3 bases, with 7 bases left between them. The CDR3, as DNA: TGTGCCTGGAGTGCAGACAGCTACGAGCAGTACTTC. Translated: CAWSADSYEQYF.

Only a few counts were recorded for this clone. The same CDR3 can be traced to other DNA sequences in this sample. In DNA form, the CDR3 reads TGCGCCAGCAGCTCCCAGGGGCCCCTTTATGGCTACACCTTC. Protein: CASSSQGPLYGYTF. The chain combines TRBV5-1 with TRBJ1-2; possibly TRBD1 for D (6 bases). Trimming left V 3 bases short and J 5 bases short, with 14 bases between. Germline V gene data show CDR1 as SGHRS and CDR2 as YFSETQ. The CDR3 sequence is 14 residues long.

The chain has TRBV2 and TRBJ2-1; no clear D gene. V was clipped by 7 bases and J by 2 bases, with 9 bases between them. Germline-derived CDR1 and CDR2 are SNHLY and FYNNEI. CDR3 length equals 13 residues. Here the CDR3 reads CASNVEAYNEQFF. The CDR3 DNA is TGTGCCAGCAATGTCGAGGCCTACAATGAGCAGTTCTTC.

V usage is TRBV5-1 and J usage is TRBJ1-1; no definite D call. The CDR3 covers 13 residues. Germline V gene data show CDR1 as SGHRS and CDR2 as YFSETQ. Trimming removed 2 bases at V and 1 base at J, with 6 bases between. The CDR3: CASSLPGNTEAFF. The CDR3, as DNA: TGCGCCAGCAGCTTACCAGGGAACACTGAAGCTTTCTTT. Based on the CDR3 plus reference TRBV5-1 and TRBJ1-1, the full variable domain is KAGVTQTPRYLIKTRGQQVTLSCSPISGHRSVSWYQQTPGQGLQFLFEYFSETQRNKGNFPGRFSGRQFSNSRSEMNVSTLELGDSALYLCASSLPGNTEAFFGQGTRLTVV.

This clone was counted a few times. The CDR3 here is CAWTVPGQGWGYGYTF. The CDR3 DNA follows: TGTGCCTGGACCGTCCCGGGACAGGGTTGGGGCTATGGCTACACCTTC. V and J are TRBV30 and TRBJ1-2, with 9 bases aligning to TRBD1. Germline V CDR1 and CDR2: GTSNPN, SVGIG (reference sequence). J lost 4 bases, V lost 4 bases, and 13 bases had no gene match. The length of the CDR3 is 16 residues.

The chain joins TRBV7-2 to TRBJ2-2; 10 bases map to TRBD1. In germline, CDR1 is SGHTA, CDR2 FQGNSA. V lost 5 bases and J lost 5; bases outside the gene matches: 2. The CDR3 consists of 14 residues. This CDR3 is CASSLDRGTGELFF. As DNA, the CDR3 is TGTGCCAGCAGCCTGGACAGGGGGACCGGGGAGCTGTTTTTT.

The rearrangement joins TRBV3-1 (or the pseudogene TRBV3-2) to TRBJ2-1, with TRBD2 matching over 13 bases. Germline lookup yields CDR1 LGHDT and CDR2 YNNKEL (reference sequence). The ends lost 0 bases at V and 3 bases at J; junction bases unmatched: 8. This CDR3 has 19 amino acids. CDR3: CASSQDLGLAGVNYNEQFF. CDR3 nucleotides: TGTGCCAGCAGCCAAGATCTAGGACTAGCGGGGGTAAACTACAATGAGCAGTTCTTC.

The chain's CDR3 is CASSLRLAGGLSYNEQFF. The CDR3 region has the DNA TGTGCCAGCAGCTTACGACTAGCGGGAGGGCTGTCTTACAATGAGCAGTTCTTC. The rearrangement joins TRBV11-2 to TRBJ2-1, with TRBD2 identical over 14 bases. The CDR3 is 18 residues long. Germline values: CDR1 SGHAT, CDR2 FQNNGV. J gave up 4 bases and V 2 bases, and 7 bases lay outside the gene matches.

This sequence joins TRBV6-5 and TRBJ1-5; 8 bases fit TRBD1. Per germline, CDR1 MNHEY and CDR2 SVGAGI. V was clipped by 7 bases and J by 6 bases; unmatched bases: 5. The CDR3 loop spans 13 amino acids. The CDR3 DNA is TGTGCCAGCAACCGACAGGGGTCTCAGCCCCAGCATTTT. Translated: CASNRQGSQPQHF.

The J gene is TRBJ2-5, the V gene TRBV7-9; a weak D match, TRBD2 (6 bases). Germline CDR1 and CDR2: SEHNR and FQNEAQ (reference sequence). The CDR3 has 16 residues. V was clipped by 10 bases and J by 4 bases, with 25 bases between them. The CDR3 loop is CATPGTLQGRGETQYF. CDR3 sequence (DNA): TGTGCCACCCCCGGGACTCTTCAAGGCCGGGGAGAGACCCAGTACTTC.

This rearrangement joins TRBV27 to TRBJ2-1, with 8 bases identical to TRBD1. CDR1 is MNHEY and CDR2 is SMNVEV in the germline V gene (reference sequence). The junction had 2 bases not matched to a gene; V was cut back by 1 base and J by 3 bases. This CDR3 spans 15 amino acids. CDR3 sequence: CASSLFGTGYNEQFF. For the CDR3, the DNA is TGTGCCAGCAGTTTATTCGGGACAGGCTACAATGAGCAGTTCTTC.

The CDR3 bases are TGTGCCAGTAGTATCCAGCGGGAGCAGTTCTTC. Translated: CASSIQREQFF. The chain recombines TRBV19 with TRBJ2-1; maybe TRBD2 (5 bases). The CDR3 runs 11 residues. Trimming pared 3 bases from V and 10 bases from J, leaving 7 bases between. In germline, CDR1 is LNHDA, CDR2 SQIVND (reference sequence).

The rearrangement links TRBV7-2 to TRBJ1-1; D not resolved. The germline V gene has CDR1 SGHTA and CDR2 FQGNSA. The CDR3 has 13 amino acids. V was pared by 10 bases and J by 0 bases, with 12 bases between. This chain's CDR3 is CATMILMNTEAFF. The CDR3 nucleotides read TGTGCCACTATGATACTCATGAACACTGAAGCTTTCTTT.

The chain recombines TRBV20-1 with TRBJ2-7, with D possibly matching TRBD1 (6 bases). The V end lost 5 bases, the J end lost 5 bases, and 10 bases lay between the germline ends. Germline V gene data show CDR1 as DFQATT and CDR2 as SNEGSKA (reference sequence). This CDR3 has 11 amino acids. The CDR3 is CSAPGAHEQYF. The CDR3 DNA reads as TGCAGTGCTCCAGGGGCCCACGAGCAGTACTTC.

This sequence joins TRBV9 and TRBJ2-7; D might be TRBD2 (5 bases). Trimming shortened V by 4 bases and J by 6 bases, and 20 bases separated the two germline ends. The germline V gene encodes CDR1 SGDLS and CDR2 YYNGEE. The CDR3 length is 15 residues. CDR3 residues: CASSSRWTGMGEQYF. As DNA, the CDR3 is TGTGCCAGCAGCTCCCGATGGACGGGGATGGGCGAGCAGTACTTC. The whole variable domain, remainder taken from reference TRBV9 and TRBJ2-7, is DSGVTQTPKHLITATGQRVTLRCSPRSGDLSVYWYQQSLDQGLQFLIQYYNGEERAKGNILERFSAQQFPDLHSELNLSSLELGDSALYFCASSSRWTGMGEQYFGPGTRLTVT.